The next 20 T cell receptor beta chains were all read from a single sample in a study of T cell responses to AZD1222 COVID-19 vaccine. Using immunoSEQ multiplex PCR, the repertoire was profiled, and TCRdb retains in-frame clones only, with some absent. The table shows 150,000 or so clones, with roughly 88% occurring only once. This material consisted of peripheral blood, taken on day 0 of AZD1222 vaccination. These receptors were collected from an adult in good health.

For this clone: Other DNA sequences within the sample encode an identical CDR3. The chain employs TRBV28 and TRBJ2-1; D is perhaps TRBD1 or TRBD2 (5 bases each). The CDR3 contains 12 residues. V shed 7 bases and J shed 4 bases, with 8 bases lying between them. Per germline, CDR1 MDHEN and CDR2 SYDVKM. CDR3 nucleotides: TGTGCCAGCACTGGGACGTACAATGAGCAGTTCTTC. It is translated as CASTGTYNEQFF.

The chain joins TRBV18 to TRBJ1-5; D unresolved. Germline CDR1 KGHSH, CDR2 LQKENI. The V and J ends lost 3 bases and 4 bases respectively, with 13 bases between them. This CDR3 spans 15 amino acids. The CDR3 bases are TGTGCCAGCTCACCTGGGTCAGAACTAAATCAGCCCCAGCATTTT. Translating gives CASSPGSELNQPQHF.

The rearrangement joins TRBV12-3 or TRBV12-4 to TRBJ2-1, with D uncertain. V gave up 6 bases and J gave up 10 bases, with 13 bases separating them. This CDR3 comprises 12 residues. This chain's CDR3 is CASSLDLQEQFF. The DNA of the CDR3 is TGTGCCAGCAGCCTTGACTTACAGGAGCAGTTCTTC.

The chain couples TRBV18 to TRBJ1-1; D call uncertain. This CDR3 spans 17 amino acids. The germline V and J ends were trimmed by 2 bases and 0 bases, with 16 bases remaining between them. Germline CDR1 is KGHSH and CDR2 is LQKENI. The CDR3 DNA reads as TGTGCCAGCTCACCATGGATTTTGCAGGAACTGAACACTGAAGCTTTCTTT. As protein: CASSPWILQELNTEAFF. Variable domain in full (rest from reference TRBV18 and TRBJ1-1): NAGVMQNPRHLVRRRGQEARLRCSPMKGHSHVYWYRQLPEEGLKFMVYLQKENIIDESGMPKERFSAEFPKEGPSILRIQQVVRGDSAAYFCASSPWILQELNTEAFFGQGTRLTVV.

The chain combines TRBV7-8 with TRBJ1-2; TRBD1 aligns across 9 bases. The CDR3 sequence is 14 residues long. Germline CDR1 SGHVS, CDR2 FQNEAQ. The V and J ends lost 4 bases and 4 bases, in that order; junction bases with no gene match: 4. CDR3 in DNA: TGTGCCAGCAGCTGGGACAGGGAGGGCTATGGCTACACCTTC. The encoded protein is CASSWDREGYGYTF.

DNA for the CDR3: TGTGCCAGCGCAGGACAGGGAGGGGAGACCCAGTACTTC. Protein sequence: CASAGQGGETQYF. The chain links TRBV11-2 to TRBJ2-5, with D tentatively TRBD1 (8 bases). The CDR3 loop spans 13 amino acids. V lost 8 bases and J lost 5, with 15 bases in between. CDR1 and CDR2 (germline): SGHAT, FQNNGV.

The rearrangement links TRBV6-5 to TRBJ2-1; the D gene is possibly TRBD1 (5 bases). The CDR3 extends over 14 amino acids. Germline V gene data show CDR1 as MNHEY and CDR2 as SVGAGI. The V and J ends lost 0 bases and 6 bases respectively, with 9 bases between them. CDR3 nucleotide sequence: TGTGCCAGCAGTTACTCGATTAGGGGCAATGAGCAGTTCTTC. Translated: CASSYSIRGNEQFF.

This clone was seen a few times. The rearrangement uses TRBV5-1 and TRBJ1-6; D ambiguous. V gave up 7 bases and J gave up 1 base, with 12 bases separating them. This CDR3 spans 15 amino acids. Germline loops: CDR1 SGHRS, CDR2 YFSETQ. Written as DNA, the CDR3 is TGCGCCAGCCGGACCGGATCTTCCTATAATTCACCCCTCCACTTT. Translated: CASRTGSSYNSPLHF. Looking up the rest from reference TRBV5-1 and TRBJ1-6 gives the full variable domain: KAGVTQTPRYLIKTRGQQVTLSCSPISGHRSVSWYQQTPGQGLQFLFEYFSETQRNKGNFPGRFSGRQFSNSRSEMNVSTLELGDSALYLCASRTGSSYNSPLHFGNGTRLTVT.

Here the CDR3 DNA reads TGTGCCAGCAGCTCGTCTTCAGGAAACAATCAGCCCCAGCATTTT. Its translation is CASSSSSGNNQPQHF. The chain uses TRBV5-4 and TRBJ1-5; unclear D gene. CDR1 is SGHNT and CDR2 is YYREEE in the germline V gene (reference sequence). Trimming removed 3 bases at V and 3 bases at J, with 13 bases between. The CDR3 loop spans 15 amino acids.

The chain has TRBV6-5 and TRBJ2-5, with 9 bases that match TRBD2. The CDR3 has 14 amino acids. V lost 6 bases to trimming and J lost 6 bases; unmatched junction nucleotides: 8. Germline CDR1 and CDR2: MNHEY and SVGAGI. In DNA, the CDR3 is TGTGCCAGCAGCCCCCCCGGGACTAGCAAGACCCAGTACTTC. Its translation: CASSPPGTSKTQYF.

The chain joins TRBV5-1 to TRBJ1-6; TRBD1 is a possible D gene (6 bases). CDR1 is SGHRS, CDR2 YFSETQ, per germline. With 5 bases removed from V and 9 bases from J, the gap between germline ends came to 12 bases. This CDR3 is built from 13 residues. As DNA, the CDR3 is TGCGCCAGCAGAACGGAGGGGGGTTCACCCCTCCACTTT. Translated, it gives CASRTEGGSPLHF.

The chain employs TRBV5-1 and TRBJ1-6; D call uncertain. Germline V CDR1 and CDR2: SGHRS, YFSETQ. With 5 bases removed from V and 1 base from J, the gap between germline ends came to 7 bases. The length of the CDR3 is 14 residues. The CDR3: CASSLQSYNSPLHF. In nucleotides, the CDR3 is TGCGCCAGCAGTTTGCAGTCCTATAATTCACCCCTCCACTTT.

The chain joins TRBV27 to TRBJ2-1; the match to TRBD2 covers 11 bases. Germline CDR1 is MNHEY and CDR2 is SMNVEV (reference sequence). The trim removed 7 bases at V and 6 bases at J, leaving 8 bases unmatched. The CDR3 sequence is 15 residues long. The CDR3 DNA reads as TGTGCCAGCACCTTACTAGCGGGAGCCGGCAATGAGCAGTTCTTC. Its protein is CASTLLAGAGNEQFF.

The J gene is TRBJ2-1, the V gene TRBV7-6; 9 positions agree with TRBD2. The CDR3 extends over 13 amino acids. The V and J ends lost 8 bases and 6 bases, in that order; junction bases with no gene match: 5. Germline V gene lookup returns CDR1 SGHVS and CDR2 FNYEAQ. The CDR3 nucleotides read TGTGCCAGCGGGCTAGCGGGGCCCAATGAGCAGTTCTTC. Amino acid sequence: CASGLAGPNEQFF.

J is TRBJ2-1 and V is TRBV9; 8 nucleotides match TRBD2. The CDR3 spans 17 residues. J was trimmed by 6 bases and V by 4 bases; bases with no gene match: 15. Germline CDR1 SGDLS, CDR2 YYNGEE. The chain's CDR3 is CASSPPGGSGTINEQFF. For the CDR3, the DNA is TGTGCCAGCAGCCCACCCGGAGGTAGCGGGACAATCAATGAGCAGTTCTTC.

V gene TRBV30 combines with J gene TRBJ1-5; D gene uncertain. Trimming shortened V by 0 bases and J by 0 bases, and 3 bases separated the two germline ends. The length of the CDR3 is 13 residues. The germline V gene has CDR1 GTSNPN and CDR2 SVGIG (reference sequence). The CDR3 region has the DNA TGTGCCTGGAGTGTACGTAGCAATCAGCCCCAGCATTTT. Translation: CAWSVRSNQPQHF.

The rearrangement links TRBV29-1 to TRBJ2-7; the match to TRBD1 covers 8 bases. Germline V gene sequence: CDR1 SQVTM, CDR2 ANQGSEA. Trimming at V came to 4 bases and at J to 9 bases, leaving 14 bases not matched to a gene. The CDR3 is 14 amino acids. Here the CDR3 DNA reads TGCAGCGTTGCCTCGGGACAGGCGCCCGTGGTGCAGTACTTC. Translated: CSVASGQAPVVQYF.

This sequence joins TRBV18 and TRBJ1-1; the D is unclear. The germline V gene encodes CDR1 KGHSH and CDR2 LQKENI. This CDR3 is built from 16 residues. V was pared by 1 base and J by 7 bases, with 19 bases between. The CDR3 nucleotides read TGTGCCAGCTCACCACTGAGTCCAGGTCAAATTGGTGAAGCTTTCTTT. It translates to CASSPLSPGQIGEAFF.

The chain joins TRBV30 to TRBJ1-5, with D maybe TRBD1 (6 bases). Trimming pared 8 bases from V and 2 bases from J, leaving 13 bases between. The length of the CDR3 is 13 residues. Germline loops: CDR1 GTSNPN, CDR2 SVGIG (reference sequence). CDR3 region: CAVGAGGNQPQHF. In DNA form, the CDR3 reads TGTGCCGTCGGGGCAGGGGGCAATCAGCCCCAGCATTTT.

The chain has TRBV28 and TRBJ1-2; 7 nucleotides line up with TRBD1. Trimming took 3 bases from V and 4 from J; bases not matched to a gene: 2. CDR1 MDHEN and CDR2 SYDVKM come from the germline V gene. The length of the CDR3 is 13 residues. This CDR3 reads CASSLTGRYGYTF. The CDR3 DNA reads TGTGCCAGCAGTTTGACAGGGCGCTATGGCTACACCTTC.